Below are 16 T cell receptor beta chains sequenced from a single sample in a study of regulatory T cells in long-lasting Graves disease. In building TCR beta libraries, iRepertoire HTBI primers were used together with Arm-PCR of CDR3 regions. TCRdb independently ran MiXCR on the multiplex PCR reads; one entry per CDR3 protein. The sample holds around 500,000 distinct CDR3 sequences; roughly 20% are singletons and the top ten take under 9%. Time point described: persistent/refractory GD, antithyroid drugs over 5 years with positive TRAb. PBMCs were the source of the RNA used for TCR sequencing. The sequencing used peripheral blood mononuclear cells (PBMCs), collected when the disease was refractory, from a patient treated with antithyroid drugs. The origin of the receptors is a female donor with Graves disease.

This clonotype appeared many times. CDR3: CASSVRPNTEAFF. CDR3 coding DNA: TGTGCCAGCAGCGTAAGGCCGAACACTGAAGCTTTCTTT. The chain recombines TRBV9 with TRBJ1-1; D uncertain. CDR1 and CDR2 (germline): SGDLS, YYNGEE. CDR3 length: 13 amino acids. The germline V and J ends were trimmed by 1 base and 1 base, with 5 bases remaining between them.

The J gene is TRBJ2-1, the V gene TRBV10-3; 11 bases agree with TRBD1. CDR1 ENHRY and CDR2 SYGVKD come from the germline V gene. This CDR3 contains 16 residues. Trimming took 7 bases from V and 4 from J; bases not matched to a gene: 9. The CDR3 reads CAITPGQGARYNEQFF. The CDR3 nucleotides read TGTGCCATCACCCCAGGACAGGGGGCAAGATACAATGAGCAGTTCTTC.

This clonotype was counted at least ten times. The chain uses TRBV7-9 and TRBJ2-7; D gene ambiguous. The CDR3 has 14 amino acids. Per germline, CDR1 SEHNR and CDR2 FQNEAQ (reference sequence). V lost 3 bases and J lost 2, with 11 bases in between. In DNA form, the CDR3 reads TGTGCCAGCAGCTTGCCACAGAGGACCTACGAGCAGTACTTC. It translates to CASSLPQRTYEQYF.

V gene TRBV28 combines with J gene TRBJ2-1; 15 bases match TRBD2. The CDR3 totals 21 residues. The junction had 10 bases not matched to a gene; V was cut back by 1 base and J by 0 bases. Per germline, CDR1 MDHEN and CDR2 SYDVKM. The CDR3 DNA reads TGTGCCAGCAGTTTATACCAGGGACTAGCGGGAGGTGGCGGCTCCTACAATGAGCAGTTCTTC. Its translation: CASSLYQGLAGGGGSYNEQFF. Based on the CDR3 plus reference TRBV28 and TRBJ2-1, the full variable domain is DVKVTQSSRYLVKRTGEKVFLECVQDMDHENMFWYRQDPGLGLRLIYFSYDVKMKEKGDIPEGYSVSREKKERFSLILESASTNQTSMYLCASSLYQGLAGGGGSYNEQFFGPGTRLTVL.

This clonotype appeared many times. One junction end does not reproduce the germline sequence, and a read error may be involved. V and J are TRBV28 and TRBJ2-7; the D gene is possibly TRBD2 (6 bases). The germline V gene has CDR1 MDHEN and CDR2 SYDVKM. The CDR3 length is 15 residues. The CDR3 sequence is CASTDPGSHEGRILF. The CDR3 nucleotides are TGTGCCAGCACTGACCCCGGGAGTCACGAAGGTAGAATCCTCTTC.

The V gene is TRBV3-1, the J gene TRBJ2-5; the match to TRBD1 covers 9 bases. The CDR3 runs to 16 residues. The ends lost 4 bases at V and 4 bases at J; junction bases unmatched: 10. CDR1 and CDR2 (germline): LGHDT, YNNKEL (reference sequence). CDR3 amino acids: CASSRLTGGPRETQYF. The CDR3 nucleotides read TGTGCCAGCAGCCGTCTGACAGGGGGGCCGAGAGAGACCCAGTACTTC.

This clonotype was recorded many times. The V gene is TRBV27, the J gene TRBJ2-2, with 9 bases matching TRBD1. This CDR3 is built from 17 residues. Germline CDR1 reads MNHEY; CDR2 reads SMNVEV (reference sequence). The junction had 14 bases not matched to a gene; V was cut back by 5 bases and J by 7 bases. CDR3 region: CASSRAGTGTYGGELFF. The CDR3, as DNA: TGTGCCAGCAGTAGGGCCGGGACAGGGACGTATGGCGGGGAGCTGTTTTTT.

This chain links TRBV6-1 with TRBJ2-7; 8 nucleotides agree with TRBD2. The germline CDR1 and CDR2 sequences are MNHNS and SASEGT. The V and J ends lost 11 bases and 2 bases, in that order; junction bases with no gene match: 8. The CDR3 contains 13 residues. CDR3 DNA: TGTGCCCTTAGGAGTAGCGGGACCTACGAGCAGTACTTC. Encoded protein: CALRSSGTYEQYF.

This clonotype showed up many times. V usage is TRBV28 and J usage is TRBJ1-2, with 12 positions matching TRBD1. The germline CDR1 and CDR2 sequences are MDHEN and SYDVKM. V lost 9 bases, J lost 4 bases, and 15 bases stayed unmatched. The CDR3 is 17 residues long. The DNA of the CDR3 is TGTGCCAGGGCCTCCGGGACAGGGGGCGCGTGCCGCTATGGCTACACCTTC. Protein sequence: CARASGTGGACRYGYTF.

The genes are TRBV6-1 and TRBJ1-1, with D unclear. Germline V gene data show CDR1 as MNHNS and CDR2 as SASEGT. Trimming took off 6 bases at V and 5 bases at J, with 13 bases between the two ends. The length of the CDR3 is 13 residues. In nucleotides, the CDR3 is TGTGCCAGCAGCCCTGGACCCAAAACTGAAGCTTTCTTT. The encoded protein is CASSPGPKTEAFF.

This clonotype was recorded at least ten times. The CDR3 sequence is CASSLRVGGQETQYF. Written as DNA, the CDR3 is TGTGCCAGCAGTTTGAGAGTGGGAGGGCAAGAGACCCAGTACTTC. This chain connects TRBV12-3 or TRBV12-4 to TRBJ2-5; 7 positions agree with TRBD2. V shed 3 bases, J shed 2 bases, and the junction held 6 bases outside the gene matches. The CDR3 spans 15 residues.

This clonotype has a count of ten or more. The V and J genes are TRBV3-1 and TRBJ2-2; 8 bases agree with TRBD1. The length of the CDR3 is 14 residues. After removal of 7 bases from V and 0 bases from J, the junction contained 1 base not matched to a gene. Germline V gene lookup returns CDR1 LGHDT and CDR2 YNNKEL (reference sequence). The CDR3 nucleotides read TGTGCCAGCACGGGACAGGCGAACACCGGGGAGCTGTTTTTT. Its protein is CASTGQANTGELFF. The entire variable domain, with the rest obtained from reference TRBV3-1 and TRBJ2-2, is as follows: DTAVSQTPKYLVTQMGNDKSIKCEQNLGHDTMYWYKQDSKKFLKIMFSYNNKELIINETVPNRFSPKSPDKAHLNLHINSLELGDSAVYFCASTGQANTGELFFGEGSRLTVL.

This clonotype came up a few times. Possible read error: a much larger clone is one base away. CDR3 nucleotide sequence: TGTGCCACCGCGACAGACCTGAACACTGAAGCTTTCTTT. Its translation: CATATDLNTEAFF. This chain joins TRBV10-3 and TRBJ1-1, with D perhaps matching TRBD1 (5 bases). The germline V and J ends were trimmed by 10 bases and 0 bases, with 12 bases remaining between them. CDR1 and CDR2 (germline): ENHRY, SYGVKD. CDR3 length: 13 amino acids.

This clonotype was observed many times. V is TRBV3-1 and J is TRBJ1-1; no clear D gene. Trimming pared 2 bases from V and 2 bases from J, leaving 6 bases between. Per the germline V gene, CDR1 is LGHDT and CDR2 is YNNKEL (reference sequence). CDR3 size: 13 residues. In nucleotides, the CDR3 is TGTGCCAGCAGCCAAATCCGAAACACTGAAGCTTTCTTT. This translates into CASSQIRNTEAFF.

V usage is TRBV9 and J usage is TRBJ1-6; possible D gene TRBD1, 5 bases. Germline V gives CDR1 SGDLS, CDR2 YYNGEE. The CDR3 has 17 residues. V lost 4 bases and J 2 bases, leaving 16 bases between the germline ends. The CDR3 protein is CASSSRGNRAYNSPLHF. The CDR3 DNA follows: TGTGCCAGCAGCTCTAGGGGAAACCGCGCCTATAATTCACCCCTCCACTTT.

A word on this clonotype: One junction end does not reproduce the germline sequence, and a read error may be involved. The chain joins TRBV27 to TRBJ2-7, with D unclear. The germline V gene has CDR1 MNHEY and CDR2 SMNVEV (reference sequence). The CDR3 sequence is 8 residues long. The CDR3 loop reads CASRMADF. The CDR3 DNA reads as TGTGCCAGCAGAATGGCGGACTTC.